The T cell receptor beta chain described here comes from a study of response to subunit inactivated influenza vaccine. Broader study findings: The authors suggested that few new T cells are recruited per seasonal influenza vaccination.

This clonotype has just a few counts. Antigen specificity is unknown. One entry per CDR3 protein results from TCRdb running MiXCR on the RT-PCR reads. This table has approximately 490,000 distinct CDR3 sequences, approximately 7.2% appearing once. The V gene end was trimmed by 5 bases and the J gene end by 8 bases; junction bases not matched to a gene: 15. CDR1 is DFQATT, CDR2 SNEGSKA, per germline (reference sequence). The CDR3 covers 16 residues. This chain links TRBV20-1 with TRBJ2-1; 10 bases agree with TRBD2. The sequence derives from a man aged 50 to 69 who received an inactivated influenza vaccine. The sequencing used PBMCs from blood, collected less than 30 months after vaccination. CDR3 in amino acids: CSARQLASGGRDEQFF. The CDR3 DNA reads TGCAGTGCTCGCCAACTTGCTAGCGGGGGCAGGGATGAGCAGTTCTTC.